This T cell receptor (beta chain) appears in the sequencing data of a study of spatial heterogeneity in lung cancer. Study-wide context: The study consistently detected more beta-chain than alpha-chain sequences. General study points: Mutation tallies in tumors tracked expanded intratumoral alpha and beta TCR counts.

Each TCR cDNA molecule carried a unique molecular identifier. MiXCR, run by TCRdb on the 5' RACE reads, gives a single entry per CDR3 protein. The sample contains 9,900 or so distinct CDR3 sequences, under 8.5% of which appear only once. Trimming took off 8 bases at V and 8 bases at J, with 20 bases between the two ends. Germline V CDR1 and CDR2: SGHTA, FQGTGA. The CDR3 sequence is 14 residues long. Time point noted: sample taken at primary tumor resection. Whole RNA came from tumor, nontumor lung or frozen PBMC and was sequenced without being sorted. This clonotype was seen at least ten times. What it recognizes is unknown.

This sequence joins TRBV7-3 and TRBJ2-3; possible D gene TRBD1, 7 bases. Sequencing was performed on lung tumor tissue, taken at surgery. The sequence derives from a male donor with early-stage non-small cell lung cancer. The CDR3 reads CASPYRQGGVTQYF. CDR3 bases: TGTGCCAGCCCTTACCGACAGGGCGGGGTTACGCAGTATTTT.